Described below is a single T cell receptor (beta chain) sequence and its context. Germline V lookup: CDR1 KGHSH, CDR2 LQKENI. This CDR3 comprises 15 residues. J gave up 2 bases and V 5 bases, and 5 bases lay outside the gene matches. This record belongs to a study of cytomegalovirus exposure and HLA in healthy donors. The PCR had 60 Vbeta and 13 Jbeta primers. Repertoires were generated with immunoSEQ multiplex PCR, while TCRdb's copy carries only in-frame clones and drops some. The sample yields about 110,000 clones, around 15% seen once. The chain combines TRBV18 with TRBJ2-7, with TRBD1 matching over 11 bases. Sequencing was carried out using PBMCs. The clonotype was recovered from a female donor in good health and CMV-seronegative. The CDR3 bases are TGTGCCAGCTCAGGGGGGACAGGGGGAGCCTACGAGCAGTACTTC. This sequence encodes CASSGGTGGAYEQYF.